The 5 T cell receptor beta chains listed next were all sequenced from one sample in a study of cytomegalovirus exposure and HLA in healthy donors. The PCR contained 60 Vbeta and 13 Jbeta primers. Profiled with immunoSEQ multiplex PCR; TCRdb holds only in-frame clones, not every one. The sample totals about 200,000 clones; its top ten clones hold 1.1%. Sequenced sample: PBMCs. These receptors were collected from a girl aged 2 to 9 in good health and CMV-seropositive.

The chain joins TRBV30 to TRBJ2-3; D unresolved. V was cut by 1 base and J by 1 base, with 6 bases left in between. This CDR3 has 13 residues. Germline assignment: CDR1 GTSNPN and CDR2 SVGIG (reference sequence). CDR3 coding DNA: TGTGCCTGGAGTGCTCGTGGCACAGATACGCAGTATTTT. This encodes CAWSARGTDTQYF.

V usage is TRBV28 and J usage is TRBJ2-3, with a possible D match to TRBD1 (6 bases). The V end was cut by 7 bases, the J end by 2 bases, with 10 bases between. The germline V gene encodes CDR1 MDHEN and CDR2 SYDVKM. There are 13 residues in the CDR3. The CDR3 nucleotides are TGTGCCAGCACTTGGGGACACACAGATACGCAGTATTTT. Its protein is CASTWGHTDTQYF.

The chain recombines TRBV30 with TRBJ1-2; 9 bases match TRBD1. The CDR3 runs to 13 residues. The junction had 3 bases not matched to a gene; V was cut back by 7 bases and J by 0 bases. Looked up from germline, CDR1 is GTSNPN and CDR2 is SVGIG (reference sequence). CDR3 DNA: TGTGCCTCTGACAGGGGGTCTAACTATGGCTACACCTTC. This encodes CASDRGSNYGYTF.

V and J are TRBV14 and TRBJ2-5, with 11 bases matching TRBD2. The CDR3 is 19 residues long. V lost 3 bases, J lost 4 bases, and 16 bases stayed unmatched. In germline, CDR1 is SGHDN, CDR2 FVKESK. The CDR3 spells CASSHDIGLAGSAPETQYF. The CDR3 nucleotides read TGTGCCAGCAGCCATGATATCGGACTAGCGGGTTCAGCACCAGAGACCCAGTACTTC.

The V gene is TRBV30, the J gene TRBJ1-1; possibly TRBD1 for D (5 bases). Trimming took 4 bases from V and 2 from J, leaving 11 bases between them. The germline V gene has CDR1 GTSNPN and CDR2 SVGIG (reference sequence). CDR3 length equals 13 residues. CDR3 sequence reads: CAWMSGLNTEAFF. The CDR3 nucleotides read TGTGCCTGGATGTCAGGGCTAAACACTGAAGCTTTCTTT.